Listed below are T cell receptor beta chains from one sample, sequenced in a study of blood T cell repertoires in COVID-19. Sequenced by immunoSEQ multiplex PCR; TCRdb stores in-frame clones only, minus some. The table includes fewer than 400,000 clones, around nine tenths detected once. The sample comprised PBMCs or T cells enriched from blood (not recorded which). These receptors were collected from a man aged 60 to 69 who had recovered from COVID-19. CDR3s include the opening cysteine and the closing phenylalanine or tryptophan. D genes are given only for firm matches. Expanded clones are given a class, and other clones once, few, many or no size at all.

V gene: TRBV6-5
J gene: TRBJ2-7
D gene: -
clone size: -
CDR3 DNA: TGTGCCAGCAGTAAGACTAGTCTCGAGCAGTACTTC
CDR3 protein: CASSKTSLEQYF

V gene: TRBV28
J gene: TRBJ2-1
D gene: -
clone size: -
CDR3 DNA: TGTGCCAGCAGAAACTCGGGTTCCTACAATGAGCAGTTCTTC
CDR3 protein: CASRNSGSYNEQFF

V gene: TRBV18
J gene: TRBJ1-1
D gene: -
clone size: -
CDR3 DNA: TGTGCCAGCTCACCGGAACAGGGAGGGGGCACTGAAGCTTTCTTT
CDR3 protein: CASSPEQGGGTEAFF

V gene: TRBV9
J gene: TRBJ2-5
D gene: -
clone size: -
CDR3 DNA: TGTGCCAGCAGCGTAAACGGAGAGACCCAGTACTTC
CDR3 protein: CASSVNGETQYF

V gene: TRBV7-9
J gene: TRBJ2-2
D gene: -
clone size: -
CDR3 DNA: TGTGCCAGCAGCTTATTTCGCACCGGGGAGCTGTTTTTT
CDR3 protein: CASSLFRTGELFF

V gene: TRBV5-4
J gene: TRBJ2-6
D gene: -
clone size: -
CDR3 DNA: TGTGCCAGCAGCTTGGGAGACACCTCTGGGGCCAACGTCCTGACTTTC
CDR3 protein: CASSLGDTSGANVLTF

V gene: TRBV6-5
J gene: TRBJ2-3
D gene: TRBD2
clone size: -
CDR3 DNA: TGTGCCACCCAAAGTAGCGGGAGTAGAGATACGCAGTATTTT
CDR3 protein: CATQSSGSRDTQYF

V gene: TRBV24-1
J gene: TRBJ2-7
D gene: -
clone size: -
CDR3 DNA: TGTGCCACCAGTGACCGGACCTCTGGAAGGGGAGGAGGGATAGGGTACGAGCAGTACTTC
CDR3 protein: CATSDRTSGRGGGIGYEQYF

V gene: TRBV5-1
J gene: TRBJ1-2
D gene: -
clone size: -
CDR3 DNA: TGCGCCAGCAGCTTAACGACAGGCGGCTATGGCTACACCTTC
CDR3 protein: CASSLTTGGYGYTF

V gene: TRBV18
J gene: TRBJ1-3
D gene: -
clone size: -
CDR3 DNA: TGTGCCAGCTCACCACAGGCGGCTGGAAACACCATATATTTT
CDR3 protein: CASSPQAAGNTIYF

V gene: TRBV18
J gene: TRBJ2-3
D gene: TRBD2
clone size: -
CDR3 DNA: TGTGCCAGCTCACCGGGACTAGACACAGATACGCAGTATTTT
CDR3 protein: CASSPGLDTDTQYF

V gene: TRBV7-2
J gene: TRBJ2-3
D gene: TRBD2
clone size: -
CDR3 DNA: TGTGCCAGCAGCTTAGCGACGGCGGGAGGCACAGATACGCAGTATTTT
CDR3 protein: CASSLATAGGTDTQYF

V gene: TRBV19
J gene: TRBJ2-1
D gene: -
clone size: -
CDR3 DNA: TGTGCCAGTAGTATCGCGGCGGGGTGGACTGGGAATGAGCAGTTCTTC
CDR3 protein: CASSIAAGWTGNEQFF

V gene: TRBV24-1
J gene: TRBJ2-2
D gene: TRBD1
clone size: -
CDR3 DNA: TGTGCCACCAGTGAACCTAGGACAGGGGGGATCACCGGGGAGCTGTTTTTT
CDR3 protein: CATSEPRTGGITGELFF

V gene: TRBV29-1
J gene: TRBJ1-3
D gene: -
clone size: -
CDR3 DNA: TGCAGCGTCGCGGGCCTAGACTCTGGAAACACCATATATTTT
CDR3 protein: CSVAGLDSGNTIYF

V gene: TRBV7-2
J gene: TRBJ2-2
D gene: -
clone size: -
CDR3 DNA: TGTGCCAGCAGCCCTGGGGGGATTAACACCGGGGAGCTGTTTTTT
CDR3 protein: CASSPGGINTGELFF

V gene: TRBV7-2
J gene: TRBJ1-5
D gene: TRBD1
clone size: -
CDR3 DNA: TGTGCCAGCAGCCGTCCCGGGACAGGGAATCCCCAGCATTTT
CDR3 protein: CASSRPGTGNPQHF

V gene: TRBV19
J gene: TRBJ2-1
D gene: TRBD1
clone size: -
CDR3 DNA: TGTGCCAGTAGTATAGCACGGGACAGGGGCCCTACCTACAATGAGCAGTTCTTC
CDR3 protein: CASSIARDRGPTYNEQFF

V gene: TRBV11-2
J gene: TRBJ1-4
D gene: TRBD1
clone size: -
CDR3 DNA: TGTGCCAGCAGCTTAGAACAGGGGGTCGATGAAAAACTGTTTTTT
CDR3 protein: CASSLEQGVDEKLFF

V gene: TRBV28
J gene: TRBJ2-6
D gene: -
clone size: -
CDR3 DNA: TGTGCCAGCAGTTTATTACTCTCTGGGGCCAACGTCCTGACTTTC
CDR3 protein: CASSLLLSGANVLTF

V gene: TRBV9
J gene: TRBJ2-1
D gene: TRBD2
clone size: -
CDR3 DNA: TGTGCCAGCAGCGCGGGACTAGCGCCAACCTACAATGAGCAGTTCTTC
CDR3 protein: CASSAGLAPTYNEQFF

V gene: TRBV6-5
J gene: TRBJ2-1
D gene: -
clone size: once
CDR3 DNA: TGTGCCAGCAAGGTGACAACAAATGAGGGTGAGCAGTTCTTC
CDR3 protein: CASKVTTNEGEQFF

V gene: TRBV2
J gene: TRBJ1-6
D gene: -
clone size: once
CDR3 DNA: TGTGCCAGCAAAGGGGTGGGTATGGCCATTTCACCCCTCCACTTT
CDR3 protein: CASKGVGMAISPLHF

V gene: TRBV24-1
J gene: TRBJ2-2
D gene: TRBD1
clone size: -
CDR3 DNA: TGTGCCACCAGTGAGTGGGACAGCAACACCGGGGAGCTGTTTTTT
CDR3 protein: CATSEWDSNTGELFF

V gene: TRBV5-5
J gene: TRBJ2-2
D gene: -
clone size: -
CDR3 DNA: TGTGCCAGCAGCTTGGTGGGGGGTAACACCGGGGAGCTGTTTTTT
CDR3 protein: CASSLVGGNTGELFF

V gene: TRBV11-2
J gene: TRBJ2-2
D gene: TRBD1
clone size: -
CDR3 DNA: TGTGCCAGCAGCTCGCAGACAGGGTCCGGGGAGCTGTTTTTT
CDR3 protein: CASSSQTGSGELFF

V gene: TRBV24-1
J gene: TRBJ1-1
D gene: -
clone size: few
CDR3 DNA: TGTGCCACCAGTGATCCCAGCCCTGACAGTCCGGGTACTGAAGCTTTCTTT
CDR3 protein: CATSDPSPDSPGTEAFF

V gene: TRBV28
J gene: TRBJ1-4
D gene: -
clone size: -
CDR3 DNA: TGTGCCAGCAGTCCCCCGGGGGGGGTTAATGAAAAACTGTTTTTT
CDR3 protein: CASSPPGGVNEKLFF

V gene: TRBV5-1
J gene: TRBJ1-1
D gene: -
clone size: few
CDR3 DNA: TGCGCCAGCAGCCAGGAATCCAGGGCTCCGGCTTTCTTT
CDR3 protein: CASSQESRAPAFF

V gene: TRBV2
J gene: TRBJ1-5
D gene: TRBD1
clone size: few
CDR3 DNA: TGTGCCAGCAGTGATCTGACAGGGAAGGATCAGCCCCAGCATTTT
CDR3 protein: CASSDLTGKDQPQHF

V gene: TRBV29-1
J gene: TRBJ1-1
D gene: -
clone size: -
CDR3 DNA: TGCAGCGTGGGAAGGGGCACTGAAGCTTTCTTT
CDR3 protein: CSVGRGTEAFF

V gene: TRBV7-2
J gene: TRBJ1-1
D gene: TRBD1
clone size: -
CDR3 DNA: TGTGCCAGCAGCGGACAGGGGCGGAGCACTGAAGCTTTCTTT
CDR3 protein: CASSGQGRSTEAFF

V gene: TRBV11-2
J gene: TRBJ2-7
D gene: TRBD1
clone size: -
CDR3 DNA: TGTGCCAGCAGCTTAGTGGCTGGACAGGGGATCGAGCAGTACTTC
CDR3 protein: CASSLVAGQGIEQYF

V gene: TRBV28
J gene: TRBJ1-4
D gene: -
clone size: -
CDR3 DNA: TGTGCCAGCAGTTTGTACACATGGGCGCAAAAACTGTTTTTT
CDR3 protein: CASSLYTWAQKLFF

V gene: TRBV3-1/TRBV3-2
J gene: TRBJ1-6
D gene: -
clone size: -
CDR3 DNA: TGTGCCAGCAGCCAAGTCCTACAGGGCGGTTCACCCCTCCACTTT
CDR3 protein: CASSQVLQGGSPLHF

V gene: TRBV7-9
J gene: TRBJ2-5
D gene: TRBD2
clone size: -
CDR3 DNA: TGTGCCAGCAGCTTACGGACTAGCGGAGAAGAGACCCAGTACTTC
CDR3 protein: CASSLRTSGEETQYF

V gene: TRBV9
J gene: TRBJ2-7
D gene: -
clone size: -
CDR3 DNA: TGTGCCAGCAGCGTTCAAGCGGTAAGCTACGAGCAGTACTTC
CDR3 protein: CASSVQAVSYEQYF

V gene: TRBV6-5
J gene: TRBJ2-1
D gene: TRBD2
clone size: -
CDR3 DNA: TGTGCCAGCAGAAAGCGGGAGGGCTACAATGAGCAGTTCTTC
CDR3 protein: CASRKREGYNEQFF

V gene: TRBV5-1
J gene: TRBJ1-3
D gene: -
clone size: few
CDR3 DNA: TGCGCCAGCAGCACTTACTCTGGAAACACCATATATTTT
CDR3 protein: CASSTYSGNTIYF

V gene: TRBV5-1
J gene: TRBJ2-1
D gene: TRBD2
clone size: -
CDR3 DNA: TGCGCCAGCAGCGCCACTAGCGGGAGGGCCTACAATGAGCAGTTCTTC
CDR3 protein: CASSATSGRAYNEQFF

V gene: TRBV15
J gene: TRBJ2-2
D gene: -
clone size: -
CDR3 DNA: TGTGCCACCAGCAGAGTCCGCGGCCGCCCGATCGGAACCGGGGAGCTGTTTTTT
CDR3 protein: CATSRVRGRPIGTGELFF

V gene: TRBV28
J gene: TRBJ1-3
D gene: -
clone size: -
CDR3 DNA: TGTGCCAGCAGTTTCCGTGGAAACACCATATATTTT
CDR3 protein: CASSFRGNTIYF

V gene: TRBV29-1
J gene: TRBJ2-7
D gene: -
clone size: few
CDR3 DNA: TGCAGCGTGGCCGGGACATTAAAAAGCTCCTACGAGCAGTACTTC
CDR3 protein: CSVAGTLKSSYEQYF

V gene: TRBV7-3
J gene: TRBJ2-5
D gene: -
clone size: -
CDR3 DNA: TGTGCCAGCAGCTTAGGGGCACAAGAGACCCAGTACTTC
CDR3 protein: CASSLGAQETQYF

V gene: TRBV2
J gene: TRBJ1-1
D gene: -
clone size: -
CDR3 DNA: TGTGCCAGCAGTGAACTGGGACAAGGGTACACTGAAGCTTTCTTT
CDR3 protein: CASSELGQGYTEAFF

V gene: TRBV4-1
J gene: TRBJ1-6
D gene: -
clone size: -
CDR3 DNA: TGCGCCAGCAGCCAAGACCTAGTGTATAATTCACCCCTCCACTTT
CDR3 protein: CASSQDLVYNSPLHF

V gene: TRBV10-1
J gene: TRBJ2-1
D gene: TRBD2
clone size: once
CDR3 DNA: TGCGCCAGCGGACTAGCGGGGTACAATGAGCAGTTCTTC
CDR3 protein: CASGLAGYNEQFF

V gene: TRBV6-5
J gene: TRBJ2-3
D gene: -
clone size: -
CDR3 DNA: TGTGCCAGCAAGGAGGCGGCCAGCACAGATACGCAGTATTTT
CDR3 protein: CASKEAASTDTQYF

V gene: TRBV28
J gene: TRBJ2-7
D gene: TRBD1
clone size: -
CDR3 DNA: TGTGCCAGCAGTGCCGGACAGGAACAGGCCGAGCAGTACTTC
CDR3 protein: CASSAGQEQAEQYF

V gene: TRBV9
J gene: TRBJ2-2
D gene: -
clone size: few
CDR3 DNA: TGTGCCAGCAGCGTAGAGGCTAGCGCCGGGGAGCTGTTTTTT
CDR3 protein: CASSVEASAGELFF

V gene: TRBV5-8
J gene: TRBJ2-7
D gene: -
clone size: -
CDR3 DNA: TGTGCCAGCAGTTCGACCTTGGGAGCTTACGAGCAGTACTTC
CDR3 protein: CASSSTLGAYEQYF

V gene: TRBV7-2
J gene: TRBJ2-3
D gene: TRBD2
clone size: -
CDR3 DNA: TGTGCCAGCAGCTTAGTAAGCGGGGCTGGCACAGATACGCAGTATTTT
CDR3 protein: CASSLVSGAGTDTQYF

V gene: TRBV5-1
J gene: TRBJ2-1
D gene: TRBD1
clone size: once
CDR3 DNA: TGCGCCAGCAGCACGCTGAGGACAGGGGCCACTGGGGGTTTGAATGAGCAGTTCTTC
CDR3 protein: CASSTLRTGATGGLNEQFF

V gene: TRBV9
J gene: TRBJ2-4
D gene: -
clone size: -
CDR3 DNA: TGTGCCAGCAGCCAAGGGGCGGTCCAAAACATTCAGTACTTC
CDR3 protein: CASSQGAVQNIQYF